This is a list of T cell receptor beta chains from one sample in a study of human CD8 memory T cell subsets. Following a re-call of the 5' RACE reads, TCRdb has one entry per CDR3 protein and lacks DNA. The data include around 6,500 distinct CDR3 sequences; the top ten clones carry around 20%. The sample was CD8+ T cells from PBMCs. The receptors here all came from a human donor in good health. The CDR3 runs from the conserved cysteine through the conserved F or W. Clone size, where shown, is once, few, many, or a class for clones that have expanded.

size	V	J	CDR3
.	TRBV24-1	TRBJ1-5	CATSDPARAGQPQHF
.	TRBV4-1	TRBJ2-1	CASSQDIVSASRNEQFF
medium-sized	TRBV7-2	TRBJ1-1	CASSRFQGWAEAFF
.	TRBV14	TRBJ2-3	CASSPPNSGSTDTQYF
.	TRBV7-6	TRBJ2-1	CASSSRVAESNYNEQFF
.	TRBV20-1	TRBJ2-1	CSALVPSYNEQFF
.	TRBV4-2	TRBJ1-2	CASSQEDRAGYTF
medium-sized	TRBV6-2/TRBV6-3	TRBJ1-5	CASRLTGTSNQPQHF
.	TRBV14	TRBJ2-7	CASSQETTALGQQYF
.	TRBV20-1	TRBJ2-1	CSARDLGLAAYNEQFF
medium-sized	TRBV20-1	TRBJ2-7	CSARDFRRTYDSYEQYF
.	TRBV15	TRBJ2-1	CATSVPPTYNEQFF
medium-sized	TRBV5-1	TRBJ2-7	CASSLSHGGYEQYF